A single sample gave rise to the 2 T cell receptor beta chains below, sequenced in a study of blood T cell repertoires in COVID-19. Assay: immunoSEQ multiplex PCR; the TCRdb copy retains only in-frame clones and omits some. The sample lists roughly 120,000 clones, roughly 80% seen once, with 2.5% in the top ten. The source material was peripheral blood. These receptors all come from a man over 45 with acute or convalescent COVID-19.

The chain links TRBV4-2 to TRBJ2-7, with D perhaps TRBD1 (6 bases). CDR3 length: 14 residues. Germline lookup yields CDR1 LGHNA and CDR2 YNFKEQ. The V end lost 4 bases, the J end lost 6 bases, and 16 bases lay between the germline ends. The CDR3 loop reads CASSPGTIGSEQYF. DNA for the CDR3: TGTGCCAGCAGCCCCGGGACAATAGGGAGCGAGCAGTACTTC.

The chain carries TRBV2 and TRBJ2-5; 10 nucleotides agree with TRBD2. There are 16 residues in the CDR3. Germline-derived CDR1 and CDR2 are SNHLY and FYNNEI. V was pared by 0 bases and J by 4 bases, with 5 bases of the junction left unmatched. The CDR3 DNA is TGTGCCAGCAGTGAAGCGCTAGCGGGGGTAGGAGAGACCCAGTACTTC. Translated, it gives CASSEALAGVGETQYF.